This T cell receptor (beta chain) stems from a study of identical twins. Healthy Caucasians made up all donors. The CDR3 sequence is 14 residues long. Per the germline V gene, CDR1 is SGDLS and CDR2 is YYNGEE. The cDNA had a unique molecular identifier and a template-switch universal primer site. TCRdb analysed the 5' RACE reads with MiXCR anew, one entry per CDR3 protein. The sample records 100,000 or so distinct CDR3 sequences, 5.9% being singletons. Broader study findings: Insertions ran lower in abundant cord blood beta clonotypes, though not in memory repertoires. Zero-insertion analyses might be partly confounded by invariant T cells like MAIT and iNKT.

Concerning this clonotype itself: Its antigen is unknown. A much more abundant neighbour one base away suggests this may be a read error.

Sequencing was performed on memory T cells sorted from blood. The J gene is TRBJ2-1, the V gene TRBV9; D remains ambiguous. The clonotype originates from a woman aged 45 to 65 in good health. The DNA of the CDR3 is TGTCCCAGCAGCGTAGCAGCTAACTACAATGAGCAGTTCTTC. This translates into CPSSVAANYNEQFF.